Listed below are T cell receptor beta chains from one sample, sequenced in a study of post-analysis software for immune sequencing data. In TCRdb, the PCR reads were re-called with MiXCR into one record per CDR3 protein. The sample has roughly 800,000 distinct CDR3 sequences; under 60% are singletons. The sequenced sample consisted of blood. These receptors originate from a girl aged 10 to 17 with multiple sclerosis. The CDR3 runs from the conserved cysteine through the conserved F or W. D genes are given only for firm matches. Part of the rows lack a size; the others show once, few, many or a class for expanded clones.

j_gene: TRBJ2-7
d_gene: .
v_gene: TRBV29-1
abundance: .
CDR3aa: CGVEDRGRGSGYEQYF
CDR3nt: TGCGGCGTTGAAGATCGGGGCAGGGGAAGTGGTTACGAGCAGTACTTC

j_gene: TRBJ2-3
d_gene: TRBD1
v_gene: TRBV12-3/TRBV12-4
abundance: few
CDR3aa: CASWLSPDRRVRDTQYF
CDR3nt: TGTGCCAGCTGGCTTTCACCGGACAGGAGAGTGAGAGATACGCAGTATTTT

j_gene: TRBJ1-1
d_gene: .
v_gene: TRBV29-1
abundance: few
CDR3aa: CSTKKGGVNTEAFF
CDR3nt: TGCAGCACAAAAAAGGGGGGGGTGAACACTGAAGCTTTCTTT

j_gene: TRBJ1-1
d_gene: .
v_gene: TRBV12-3/TRBV12-4
abundance: .
CDR3aa: CASSLEGGPYTEAFF
CDR3nt: TGTGCCAGCAGTTTAGAAGGGGGACCCTACACTGAAGCTTTCTTT

j_gene: TRBJ2-7
d_gene: TRBD2
v_gene: TRBV7-8
abundance: .
CDR3aa: CASSLSGGSGYEQYF
CDR3nt: TGTGCCAGCAGCTTATCAGGCGGGAGCGGATACGAGCAGTACTTC

j_gene: TRBJ2-3
d_gene: .
v_gene: TRBV28
abundance: once
CDR3aa: CASSSRTNTDTQYF
CDR3nt: TGTGCCAGCAGCTCACGGACAAACACAGATACGCAGTATTTT

j_gene: TRBJ2-7
d_gene: .
v_gene: TRBV5-1
abundance: few
CDR3aa: CASSLDGRVREQYF
CDR3nt: TGCGCCAGCAGCTTGGATGGCAGGGTGAGGGAGCAGTACTTC

j_gene: TRBJ2-7
d_gene: .
v_gene: TRBV15
abundance: .
CDR3aa: CATSRDGAARTYEQYF
CDR3nt: TGTGCCACCAGCAGAGATGGGGCAGCGAGAACCTACGAGCAGTACTTC

j_gene: TRBJ2-5
d_gene: .
v_gene: TRBV7-9
abundance: .
CDR3aa: CASSKGTSGETQYF
CDR3nt: TGTGCCAGCAGCAAAGGGACGTCCGGGGAGACCCAGTACTTC

j_gene: TRBJ2-6
d_gene: .
v_gene: TRBV11-3
abundance: .
CDR3aa: CASSLEGSLSGANALTF
CDR3nt: TGTGCCAGCAGCCTAGAGGGCTCACTCTCTGGGGCCAACGCCCTGACTTTC

j_gene: TRBJ2-7
d_gene: TRBD1
v_gene: TRBV3-1
abundance: .
CDR3aa: CVSSQETGGWGAYEQYF
CDR3nt: TGTGTCAGCAGCCAAGAGACAGGGGGGTGGGGGGCCTACGAGCAGTACTTC

j_gene: TRBJ2-5
d_gene: TRBD2
v_gene: TRBV19
abundance: .
CDR3aa: CASSKPSGSHETQYF
CDR3nt: TGTGCCAGTAGTAAGCCTAGCGGGAGTCATGAGACCCAGTACTTC

j_gene: TRBJ2-7
d_gene: .
v_gene: TRBV12-3/TRBV12-4
abundance: few
CDR3aa: CASSRGGVYEQYF
CDR3nt: TGTGCCAGCAGTCGGGGTGGTGTCTACGAGCAGTACTTC

j_gene: TRBJ2-7
d_gene: .
v_gene: TRBV12-3/TRBV12-4
abundance: .
CDR3aa: CASTQSLRLEQYF
CDR3nt: TGTGCCAGCACCCAATCACTCCGCCTGGAGCAGTACTTC

j_gene: TRBJ1-6
d_gene: .
v_gene: TRBV4-2
abundance: few
CDR3aa: CASSQDIGLRGSPLHF
CDR3nt: TGTGCCAGCAGCCAAGATATAGGGCTGAGAGGGTCACCCCTCCACTTT

j_gene: TRBJ2-6
d_gene: .
v_gene: TRBV21-1
abundance: few
CDR3aa: CAISRDRGFSGANVLTF
CDR3nt: TGTGCCATCTCCCGGGACAGGGGATTCTCTGGGGCCAACGTCCTGACTTTC

j_gene: TRBJ1-4
d_gene: TRBD1
v_gene: TRBV28
abundance: .
CDR3aa: CASSLTGTGLDEKLFF
CDR3nt: TGTGCCAGCAGCCTTACCGGGACAGGGTTGGATGAAAAACTGTTTTTT

j_gene: TRBJ2-3
d_gene: .
v_gene: TRBV6-4
abundance: .
CDR3aa: CASSDGSGQDTQYF
CDR3nt: TGTGCCAGCAGTGACGGGAGCGGGCAAGATACGCAGTATTTT

j_gene: TRBJ2-1
d_gene: TRBD2
v_gene: TRBV4-2
abundance: .
CDR3aa: CASSQDVIAGDLHNEQFF
CDR3nt: TGTGCCAGCAGCCAAGATGTGATAGCGGGAGATTTACACAATGAGCAGTTCTTC

j_gene: TRBJ1-5
d_gene: .
v_gene: TRBV30
abundance: .
CDR3aa: CAWSVEPNQPQHF
CDR3nt: TGTGCCTGGAGTGTGGAGCCAAATCAGCCCCAGCATTTT

j_gene: TRBJ2-3
d_gene: TRBD2
v_gene: TRBV6-2/TRBV6-3
abundance: .
CDR3aa: CASSYSSYGGSRDTQYF
CDR3nt: TGTGCCAGCAGTTACTCGAGTTACGGGGGGAGTCGGGATACGCAGTATTTT

j_gene: TRBJ2-1
d_gene: .
v_gene: TRBV20-1
abundance: few
CDR3aa: CSASAGPLGDEQFF
CDR3nt: TGCAGTGCTAGTGCAGGCCCCCTTGGGGATGAGCAGTTCTTC

j_gene: TRBJ2-1
d_gene: .
v_gene: TRBV2
abundance: .
CDR3aa: CASRGRGRNEQFF
CDR3nt: TGTGCCAGCAGGGGACGTGGCAGGAATGAGCAGTTCTTC

j_gene: TRBJ2-3
d_gene: .
v_gene: TRBV29-1
abundance: .
CDR3aa: CSARWGATDTQYF
CDR3nt: TGCAGCGCCCGCTGGGGGGCCACAGATACGCAGTATTTT

j_gene: TRBJ2-5
d_gene: .
v_gene: TRBV5-1
abundance: .
CDR3aa: CASSFRGDRPETQYF
CDR3nt: TGCGCCAGCAGCTTTAGGGGAGATCGCCCGGAGACCCAGTACTTC

j_gene: TRBJ2-1
d_gene: .
v_gene: TRBV27
abundance: .
CDR3aa: CASSLTPAASSYNEQFF
CDR3nt: TGTGCCAGCAGTTTAACCCCAGCGGCCAGCTCCTACAATGAGCAGTTCTTC

j_gene: TRBJ1-2
d_gene: .
v_gene: TRBV6-2/TRBV6-3
abundance: few
CDR3aa: CASSPQTDFYGYTF
CDR3nt: TGTGCCAGCAGTCCCCAAACAGACTTCTATGGCTACACCTTC

j_gene: TRBJ1-5
d_gene: .
v_gene: TRBV7-2
abundance: once
CDR3aa: CASSLDSQPQHF
CDR3nt: TGTGCCAGCAGCTTAGACTCTCAGCCCCAGCATTTT

j_gene: TRBJ2-7
d_gene: TRBD2
v_gene: TRBV5-1
abundance: .
CDR3aa: CASSLSVTRLADSYEQYF
CDR3nt: TGCGCCAGCAGCTTGTCCGTAACCAGGCTAGCGGATTCCTACGAGCAGTACTTC

j_gene: TRBJ1-2
d_gene: .
v_gene: TRBV4-2
abundance: .
CDR3aa: CASSTPQGPYGYTF
CDR3nt: TGTGCCAGCAGCACACCCCAGGGGCCCTATGGCTACACCTTC

j_gene: TRBJ1-1
d_gene: .
v_gene: TRBV5-1
abundance: .
CDR3aa: CASSLENPRNTEAFF
CDR3nt: TGCGCCAGCAGCTTGGAGAACCCAAGGAACACTGAAGCTTTCTTT

j_gene: TRBJ1-1
d_gene: .
v_gene: TRBV25-1
abundance: few
CDR3aa: CASSEVGSITEAFF
CDR3nt: TGTGCCAGCAGTGAAGTCGGTAGTATTACTGAAGCTTTCTTT

j_gene: TRBJ2-1
d_gene: .
v_gene: TRBV12-3/TRBV12-4
abundance: few
CDR3aa: CASSPPGLHRNEQFF
CDR3nt: TGTGCCAGCAGCCCTCCGGGACTCCACCGTAATGAGCAGTTCTTC

j_gene: TRBJ2-1
d_gene: .
v_gene: TRBV18
abundance: .
CDR3aa: CASCTQGVGESSYNEQFF
CDR3nt: TGTGCCAGCTGCACACAGGGTGTCGGGGAGAGCTCCTACAATGAGCAGTTCTTC

j_gene: TRBJ1-2
d_gene: TRBD1
v_gene: TRBV30
abundance: .
CDR3aa: CAWREPGTANYGYTF
CDR3nt: TGTGCCTGGCGGGAACCCGGGACAGCTAACTATGGCTACACCTTC

j_gene: TRBJ2-2
d_gene: TRBD2
v_gene: TRBV6-5
abundance: .
CDR3aa: CASTSAGTSISTGELFF
CDR3nt: TGTGCCAGCACTTCTGCCGGGACTAGCATTTCCACCGGGGAGCTGTTTTTT

j_gene: TRBJ2-3
d_gene: .
v_gene: TRBV5-1
abundance: many
CDR3aa: CASSVARPFGTDTQYF
CDR3nt: TGCGCCAGCAGTGTCGCTAGACCATTTGGCACAGATACGCAGTATTTT

j_gene: TRBJ1-2
d_gene: .
v_gene: TRBV6-6
abundance: .
CDR3aa: CASSLEGGPFGYTF
CDR3nt: TGTGCCAGCAGTTTAGAAGGGGGGCCCTTTGGCTACACCTTC

j_gene: TRBJ2-6
d_gene: TRBD1
v_gene: TRBV5-1
abundance: .
CDR3aa: CASSWDRVSGANVRTF
CDR3nt: TGCGCCAGCAGCTGGGACAGGGTCTCTGGGGCCAACGTCCGGACTTTC

j_gene: TRBJ2-1
d_gene: .
v_gene: TRBV11-2
abundance: few
CDR3aa: CASSFSRNEQFF
CDR3nt: TGTGCCAGCAGCTTCTCTAGGAATGAGCAGTTCTTC

j_gene: TRBJ2-1
d_gene: TRBD2
v_gene: TRBV5-1
abundance: .
CDR3aa: CASSLNGGSPYNEQFF
CDR3nt: TGCGCCAGCAGCTTGAACGGCGGGAGTCCCTACAATGAGCAGTTCTTC

j_gene: TRBJ1-2
d_gene: TRBD1
v_gene: TRBV7-3
abundance: many
CDR3aa: CASSLRGGDGDGYTF
CDR3nt: TGTGCCAGCAGCTTAAGAGGGGGCGATGGGGATGGCTACACCTTC

j_gene: TRBJ2-5
d_gene: .
v_gene: TRBV2
abundance: .
CDR3aa: CASSELMGQETQYF
CDR3nt: TGTGCCAGCAGTGAATTGATGGGCCAAGAGACCCAGTACTTC

j_gene: TRBJ2-7
d_gene: .
v_gene: TRBV5-1
abundance: .
CDR3aa: CASSLIGTPYEQYF
CDR3nt: TGCGCCAGCAGCTTGATTGGGACCCCCTACGAGCAGTACTTC

j_gene: TRBJ2-1
d_gene: TRBD1
v_gene: TRBV27
abundance: few
CDR3aa: CASSLPSGQGHEQFF
CDR3nt: TGTGCCAGCAGTTTACCTTCGGGACAGGGACATGAGCAGTTCTTC

j_gene: TRBJ1-1
d_gene: .
v_gene: TRBV7-9
abundance: .
CDR3aa: CASSPRWPGTTEAFF
CDR3nt: TGTGCCAGCAGCCCGAGGTGGCCAGGGACCACTGAAGCTTTCTTT

j_gene: TRBJ1-2
d_gene: TRBD1
v_gene: TRBV27
abundance: .
CDR3aa: CASSQGSRGPANYGYTF
CDR3nt: TGTGCCAGCAGTCAAGGATCAAGGGGGCCGGCTAACTATGGCTACACCTTC

j_gene: TRBJ2-1
d_gene: .
v_gene: TRBV5-6
abundance: .
CDR3aa: CASSLGRITYNEQFF
CDR3nt: TGTGCCAGCAGCTTGGGCAGGATCACCTACAATGAGCAGTTCTTC

j_gene: TRBJ2-1
d_gene: TRBD1
v_gene: TRBV4-2
abundance: .
CDR3aa: CASSQDAGGAPSYEQFF
CDR3nt: TGTGCCAGCAGCCAAGATGCAGGGGGAGCCCCCTCTTACGAGCAGTTCTTC

j_gene: TRBJ2-1
d_gene: TRBD2
v_gene: TRBV5-1
abundance: .
CDR3aa: CASSLGPSGRSGEQFF
CDR3nt: TGCGCCAGCAGCTTGGGGCCGAGCGGGAGGAGTGGTGAGCAGTTCTTC

j_gene: TRBJ2-3
d_gene: TRBD2
v_gene: TRBV25-1
abundance: few
CDR3aa: CASSRAGVADTQYF
CDR3nt: TGTGCCAGCAGTCGGGCGGGAGTGGCAGATACGCAGTATTTT

j_gene: TRBJ1-4
d_gene: .
v_gene: TRBV12-3/TRBV12-4
abundance: few
CDR3aa: CASSLAGLNEKLFF
CDR3nt: TGTGCCAGCAGTTTGGCGGGCCTGAATGAAAAACTGTTTTTT

j_gene: TRBJ2-7
d_gene: .
v_gene: TRBV5-1
abundance: .
CDR3aa: CASSLAGSEGYEQYF
CDR3nt: TGCGCCAGCAGCTTGGCAGGCTCCGAGGGCTACGAGCAGTACTTC

j_gene: TRBJ2-1
d_gene: .
v_gene: TRBV7-9
abundance: .
CDR3aa: CASSSQGPMGGNEQFF
CDR3nt: TGTGCCAGCAGCTCCCAGGGCCCGATGGGGGGCAATGAGCAGTTCTTC